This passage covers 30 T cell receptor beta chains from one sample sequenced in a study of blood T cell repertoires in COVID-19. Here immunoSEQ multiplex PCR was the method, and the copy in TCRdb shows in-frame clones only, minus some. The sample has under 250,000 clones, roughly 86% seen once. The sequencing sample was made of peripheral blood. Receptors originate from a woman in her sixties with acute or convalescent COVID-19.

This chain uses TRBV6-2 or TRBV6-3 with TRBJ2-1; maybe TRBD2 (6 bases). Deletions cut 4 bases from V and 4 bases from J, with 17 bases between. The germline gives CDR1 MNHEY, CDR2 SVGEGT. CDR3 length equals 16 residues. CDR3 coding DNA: TGTGCCAGCAGTTGGCGGGGTAGGGCGGGTTACAATGAGCAGTTCTTC. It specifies CASSWRGRAGYNEQFF.

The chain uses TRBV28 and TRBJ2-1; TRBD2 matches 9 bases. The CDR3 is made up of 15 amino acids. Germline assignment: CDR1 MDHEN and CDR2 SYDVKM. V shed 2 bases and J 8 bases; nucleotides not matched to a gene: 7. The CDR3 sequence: CASSLGLAPTDEQFF. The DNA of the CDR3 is TGTGCCAGCAGTTTAGGACTAGCGCCGACCGATGAGCAGTTCTTC. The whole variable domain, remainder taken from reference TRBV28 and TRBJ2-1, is DVKVTQSSRYLVKRTGEKVFLECVQDMDHENMFWYRQDPGLGLRLIYFSYDVKMKEKGDIPEGYSVSREKKERFSLILESASTNQTSMYLCASSLGLAPTDEQFFGPGTRLTVL.

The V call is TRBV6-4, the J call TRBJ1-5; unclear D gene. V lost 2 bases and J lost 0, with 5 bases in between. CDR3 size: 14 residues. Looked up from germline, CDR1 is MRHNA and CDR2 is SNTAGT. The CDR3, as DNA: TGTGCCAGCAGTGACGTGTATAGCAATCAGCCCCAGCATTTT. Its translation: CASSDVYSNQPQHF.

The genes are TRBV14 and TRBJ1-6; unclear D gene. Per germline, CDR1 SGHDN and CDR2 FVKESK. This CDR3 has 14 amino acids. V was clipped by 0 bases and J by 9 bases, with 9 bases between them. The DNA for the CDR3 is TGTGCCAGCAGCCAAGATTTTCGGGGTTCACCCCTCCACTTT. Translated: CASSQDFRGSPLHF.

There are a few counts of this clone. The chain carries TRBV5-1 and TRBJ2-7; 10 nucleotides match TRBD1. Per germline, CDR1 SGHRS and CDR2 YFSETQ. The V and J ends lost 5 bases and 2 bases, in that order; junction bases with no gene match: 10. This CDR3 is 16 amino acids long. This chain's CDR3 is CASSYNRDRGAYEQYF. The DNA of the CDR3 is TGCGCCAGCAGTTACAACCGGGACAGGGGCGCCTACGAGCAGTACTTC.

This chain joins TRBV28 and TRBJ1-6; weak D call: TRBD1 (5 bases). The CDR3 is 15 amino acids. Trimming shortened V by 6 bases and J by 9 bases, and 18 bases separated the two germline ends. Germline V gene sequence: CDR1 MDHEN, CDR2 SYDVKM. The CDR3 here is CASSRSGTWGSPLHF. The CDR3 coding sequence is TGTGCCAGCAGCCGATCCGGGACTTGGGGTTCACCCCTCCACTTT.

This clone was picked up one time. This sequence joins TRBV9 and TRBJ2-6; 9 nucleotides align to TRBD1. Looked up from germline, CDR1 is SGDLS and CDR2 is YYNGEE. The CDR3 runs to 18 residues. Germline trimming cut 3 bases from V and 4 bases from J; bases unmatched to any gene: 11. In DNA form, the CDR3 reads TGTGCCAGCAGCGATTACAGGGGGCGCGCAACCGGGGCCAACGTCCTGACTTTC. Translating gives CASSDYRGRATGANVLTF.

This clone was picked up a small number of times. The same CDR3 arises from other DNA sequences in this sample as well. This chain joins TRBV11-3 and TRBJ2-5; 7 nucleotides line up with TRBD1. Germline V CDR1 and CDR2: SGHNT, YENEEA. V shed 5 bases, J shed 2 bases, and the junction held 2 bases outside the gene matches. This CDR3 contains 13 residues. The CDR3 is CASSRGQQETQYF. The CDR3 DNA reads TGTGCCAGCAGCAGGGGACAGCAAGAGACCCAGTACTTC.

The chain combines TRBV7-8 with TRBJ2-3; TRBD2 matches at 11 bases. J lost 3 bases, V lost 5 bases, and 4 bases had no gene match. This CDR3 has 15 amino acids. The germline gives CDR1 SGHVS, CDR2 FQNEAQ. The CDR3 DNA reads TGTGCCAGCAGCCCGTCTAGCGGGAGGACAGATACGCAGTATTTT. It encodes CASSPSSGRTDTQYF.

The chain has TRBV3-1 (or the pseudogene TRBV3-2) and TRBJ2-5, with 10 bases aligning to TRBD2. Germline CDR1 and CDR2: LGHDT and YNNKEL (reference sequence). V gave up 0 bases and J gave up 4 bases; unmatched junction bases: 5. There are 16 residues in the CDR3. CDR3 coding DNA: TGTGCCAGCAGCCAAGATCTTAGCGGGGGGCGAGAGACCCAGTACTTC. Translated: CASSQDLSGGRETQYF.

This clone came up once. The CDR3 region has the DNA TGTGCCAGTAGTTTCCAGGGGGCGGGTAATTCACCCCTCCACTTT. Protein: CASSFQGAGNSPLHF. The gene calls are TRBV19 and TRBJ1-6; 8 bases are shared with TRBD1. The CDR3 has 15 residues. The germline CDR1 and CDR2 sequences are LNHDA and SQIVND (reference sequence). V lost 5 bases to trimming and J lost 6 bases; unmatched junction nucleotides: 6.

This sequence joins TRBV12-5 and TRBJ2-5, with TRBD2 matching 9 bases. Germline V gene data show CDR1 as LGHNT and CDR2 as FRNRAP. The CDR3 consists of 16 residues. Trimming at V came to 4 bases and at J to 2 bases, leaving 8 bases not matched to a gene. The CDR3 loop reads CASGSIAGVGQETQYF. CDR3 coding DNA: TGTGCTAGTGGTTCCATAGCGGGGGTGGGGCAAGAGACCCAGTACTTC.

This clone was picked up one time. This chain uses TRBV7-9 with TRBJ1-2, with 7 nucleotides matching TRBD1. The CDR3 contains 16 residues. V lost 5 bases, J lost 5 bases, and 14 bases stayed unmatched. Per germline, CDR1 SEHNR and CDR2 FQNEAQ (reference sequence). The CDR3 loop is CASSRDSRALAYGYTF. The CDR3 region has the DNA TGTGCCAGCAGCCGGGACAGCCGTGCCCTGGCATATGGCTACACCTTC.

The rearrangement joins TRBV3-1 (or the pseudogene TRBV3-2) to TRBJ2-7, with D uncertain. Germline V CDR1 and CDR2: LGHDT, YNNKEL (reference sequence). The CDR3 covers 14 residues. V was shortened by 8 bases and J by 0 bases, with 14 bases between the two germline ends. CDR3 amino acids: CASSGSSSSYEQYF. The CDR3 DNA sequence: TGTGCCAGCTCCGGCAGTAGCAGCTCCTACGAGCAGTACTTC.

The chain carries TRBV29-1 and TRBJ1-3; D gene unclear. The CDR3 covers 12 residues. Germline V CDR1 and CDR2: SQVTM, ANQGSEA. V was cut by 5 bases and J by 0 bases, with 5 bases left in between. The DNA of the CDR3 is TGCAGCGTTTCATTCTCTGGAAACACCATATATTTT. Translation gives CSVSFSGNTIYF.

CDR3: CASSHRDRDADYTGELFF. The CDR3 DNA follows: TGTGCCAGCAGCCACCGGGACAGGGATGCAGACTACACCGGGGAGCTGTTTTTT. The V and J genes are TRBV21-1 and TRBJ2-2; the table's D call of TRBD1 was not tested on the DNA. TRBV21-1 is termed a pseudogene. CDR3 length: 18 amino acids.

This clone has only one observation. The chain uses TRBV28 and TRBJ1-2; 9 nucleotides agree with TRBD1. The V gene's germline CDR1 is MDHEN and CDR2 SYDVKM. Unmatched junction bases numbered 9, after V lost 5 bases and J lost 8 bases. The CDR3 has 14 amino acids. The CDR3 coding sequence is TGTGCCAGCAGTGCCACAGGGGGCGGTGGCGGCTACACCTTC. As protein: CASSATGGGGGYTF.

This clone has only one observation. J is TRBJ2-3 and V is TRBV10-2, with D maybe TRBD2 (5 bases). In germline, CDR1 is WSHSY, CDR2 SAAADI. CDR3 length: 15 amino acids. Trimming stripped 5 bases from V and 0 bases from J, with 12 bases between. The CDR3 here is CASSQDGLSTDTQYF. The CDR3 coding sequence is TGCGCCAGCAGTCAAGACGGACTTAGCACAGATACGCAGTATTTT.

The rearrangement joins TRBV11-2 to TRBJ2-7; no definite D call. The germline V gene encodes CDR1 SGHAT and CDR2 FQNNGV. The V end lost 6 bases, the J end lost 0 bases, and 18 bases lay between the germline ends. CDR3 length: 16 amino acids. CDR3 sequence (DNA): TGTGCCAGCAGTCTAGACTCCGGGTCCTTCTCCTACGAGCAGTACTTC. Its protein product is CASSLDSGSFSYEQYF.

The CDR3 loop is CASRTRVGGVAFF. The CDR3 DNA is TGTGCCAGCAGAACTAGGGTAGGGGGGGTAGCTTTCTTT. The V gene is TRBV6-5, the J gene TRBJ1-1; a weak D match, TRBD1 (6 bases). V was clipped by 6 bases and J by 10 bases, with 18 bases between them. This CDR3 comprises 13 residues. From germline, CDR1 is MNHEY and CDR2 SVGAGI.

This CDR3 is CASSATGTALFGYGANVLTF. CDR3 coding DNA: TGTGCCAGCAGCGCGACCGGGACAGCCCTTTTTGGTTATGGGGCCAACGTCCTGACTTTC. The rearrangement uses TRBV9 and TRBJ2-6; 7 bases are a match to TRBD1. V was pared by 3 bases and J by 3 bases, with 18 bases of the junction left unmatched. The CDR3 extends over 20 amino acids. Germline CDR1 SGDLS, CDR2 YYNGEE.

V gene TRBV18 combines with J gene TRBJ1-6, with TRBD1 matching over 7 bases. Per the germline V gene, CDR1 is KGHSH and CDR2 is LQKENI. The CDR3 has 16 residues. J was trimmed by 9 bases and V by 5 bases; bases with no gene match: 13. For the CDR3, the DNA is TGTGCCAGCTCAATCGGGACAGCCTACAGTGGTTCACCCCTCCACTTT. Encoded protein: CASSIGTAYSGSPLHF.

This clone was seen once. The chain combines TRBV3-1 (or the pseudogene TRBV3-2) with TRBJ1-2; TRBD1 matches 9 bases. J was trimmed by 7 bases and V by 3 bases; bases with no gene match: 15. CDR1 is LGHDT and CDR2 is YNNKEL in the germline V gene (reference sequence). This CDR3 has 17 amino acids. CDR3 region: CASSHQIATGGEAGYTF. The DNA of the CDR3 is TGTGCCAGCAGCCACCAGATCGCCACAGGGGGCGAGGCTGGCTACACCTTC.

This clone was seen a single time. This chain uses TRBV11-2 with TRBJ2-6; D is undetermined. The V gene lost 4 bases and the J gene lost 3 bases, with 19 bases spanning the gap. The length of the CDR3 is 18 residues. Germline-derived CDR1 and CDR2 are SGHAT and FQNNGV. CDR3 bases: TGTGCCAGCAGCTCCCGGGTGGTAAGGTTGAATGGGGCCAACGTCCTGACTTTC. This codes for CASSSRVVRLNGANVLTF.

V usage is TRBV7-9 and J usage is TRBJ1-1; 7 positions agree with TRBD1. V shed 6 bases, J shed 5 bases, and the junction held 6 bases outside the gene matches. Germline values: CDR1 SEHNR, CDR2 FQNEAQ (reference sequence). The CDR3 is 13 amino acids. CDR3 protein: CASSSQGWTEAFF. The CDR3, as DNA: TGTGCCAGCAGTTCACAGGGGTGGACTGAAGCTTTCTTT.

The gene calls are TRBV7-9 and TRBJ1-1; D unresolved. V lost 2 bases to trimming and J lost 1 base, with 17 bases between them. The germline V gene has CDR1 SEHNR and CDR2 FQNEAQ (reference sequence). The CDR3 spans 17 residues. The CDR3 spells CASSLSLSDFQNTEAFF. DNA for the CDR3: TGTGCCAGCAGCTTATCACTGTCTGATTTCCAGAACACTGAAGCTTTCTTT.

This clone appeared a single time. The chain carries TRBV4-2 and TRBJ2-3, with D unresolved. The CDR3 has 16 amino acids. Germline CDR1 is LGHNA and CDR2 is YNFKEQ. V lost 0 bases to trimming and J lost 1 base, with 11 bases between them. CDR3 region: CASSQDLARGTDTQYF. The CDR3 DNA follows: TGTGCCAGCAGCCAAGATTTGGCCCGGGGCACAGATACGCAGTATTTT.

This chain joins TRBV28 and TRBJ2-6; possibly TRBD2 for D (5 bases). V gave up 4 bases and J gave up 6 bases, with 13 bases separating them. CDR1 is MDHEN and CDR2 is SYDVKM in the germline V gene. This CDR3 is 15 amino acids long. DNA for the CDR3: TGTGCCAGCAGTTCCCCCCGGACTGCGGCCAACGTCCTGACTTTC. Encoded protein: CASSSPRTAANVLTF.

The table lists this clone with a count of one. The CDR3 loop reads CASSASGLNYNEQFF. In DNA, the CDR3 is TGTGCCAGCAGTGCTAGCGGCTTAAACTACAATGAGCAGTTCTTC. The chain joins TRBV6-4 to TRBJ2-1, with 7 bases that match TRBD2. V was pared by 4 bases and J by 3 bases, with 6 bases of the junction left unmatched. The CDR3 length is 15 residues. CDR1 is MRHNA and CDR2 is SNTAGT in the germline V gene.

Here the CDR3 DNA reads TGTGCCAGCGGACAGGGCCACTCCTACGAGCAGTACTTC. Its protein is CASGQGHSYEQYF. This rearrangement joins TRBV19 to TRBJ2-7; 8 nucleotides agree with TRBD1. The junction had 4 bases not matched to a gene; V was cut back by 9 bases and J by 0 bases. CDR1 LNHDA and CDR2 SQIVND come from the germline V gene (reference sequence). The CDR3 is 13 amino acids.